This T cell receptor beta chain was documented in a study of T cells after yellow fever vaccination. Study-wide context: When fractions had low cell numbers, they were prepared with SMART-Seq v4 Ultra Low Input.

This clonotype has a handful of counts. The antigen remains undetermined. Study outcomes and limitations: On re-exposure, the response was weaker but peaked faster, at day 5 versus 15.

The CDR3 is 17 residues long. The ends were cut back, 0 bases at V and 5 bases at J, with 17 bases in the middle. Germline V gene data show CDR1 as SGHDN and CDR2 as FVKESK. Making TCR cDNA involved 5'RACE template switching, which added UMIs and a universal primer site. One entry per CDR3 protein results from TCRdb running MiXCR on the 5' RACE reads. There are about 320,000 distinct CDR3 sequences in the sample; 3.5% to 4.5% occur only once, and just under 20% lies in the top ten. This rearrangement joins TRBV14 to TRBJ2-1; D may be TRBD1 or TRBD2 (6 bases each). The sample was PBMCs, taken 15 days after the yellow fever booster vaccination. This receptor was taken from a young man who received the YFV17D yellow fever vaccine. DNA of the CDR3: TGTGCCAGCAGCCAAGATAGGGGGGCAGGGTTCCACAATGAGCAGTTCTTC. Protein product: CASSQDRGAGFHNEQFF.